The TCR beta chain described here comes from a study of blood T cell repertoires in COVID-19 (dated by TCRdb to between 2020 and 2021). The study in broad terms: Samples from collaborators originated in the United States, Italy and Spain and spanned both the acute and convalescent phases of COVID-19. The material from the prospective study consisted of cDNA or gDNA derived from T cells, B-cell-depleted T cells, or PBMCs. The dataset comprised deeply sampled blood TCRbeta repertoires from subjects exposed to, actively infected with, or recovered from COVID-19. The repertoires were released in a freely available public database meant as a resource for research on the immune response to SARS-CoV-2. Samples came from the ongoing ImmuneRACE study (first 160 participants) plus 1,254 subjects from 6 global collaborators. Nearly every sample came with metadata listing a de-identified subject ID, COVID-19 status, age in years and sex. HLA class I and class II types, where available, came from metadata supplied by the sample provider rather than from assay-based typing.

V is pared back by 0 bases and J by 2 bases, with 7 bases lying between the germline termini. Via the germline V gene, CDR1 is MGHRA and CDR2 YSYEKL. From the cysteine through the phenylalanine, the CDR3 covers 14 amino acids. Only the CDR3 region is kept as DNA, spanning 42 bases read in frame from base 1. A note on this clone: The specificity of this receptor is unknown. No clone much larger than this one lies a single base away; base qualities are absent.

What the study reported, not specific to this receptor: How much clinical and demographic metadata was included differed by source and by participant, and the metadata was provided uncurated.

Participants in the prospective study were enrolled through a virtual design, were aged 18 to 89 years, and lived in under 25 United States geographic areas. In the prospective study, participants were assigned to cohorts based on the clinical history participants reported in a screening survey and a study questionnaire. For ImmuneRACE Cohort 3, a participant was defined as recovered based on two consecutive negative NP/OP PCR tests, clearance by a healthcare professional, or resolution of symptoms. Each participant in the prospective study had whole blood, serum and a nasopharyngeal or oropharyngeal swab collected by mobile phlebotomists. Prospective study participants could optionally give additional blood draws and questionnaires over an approximately two-month period. Blood samples from the prospective study were shipped frozen or at room temperature prior to DNA extraction. The immunoSEQ Assay, a bias-controlled multiplex PCR, was used to amplify TCRbeta CDR3 regions from genomic DNA. On the study's bioinformatics: Nucleated cell counts per sample were estimated from amplification of reference gene primers within the assay. Sequence reads were collapsed and filtered to measure the absolute abundance of every unique TCRbeta CDR3 rearrangement. For each sample, productive Simpson clonality was calculated as the square root of Simpson's diversity index over productive rearrangements. TCRdb took over this immuneACCESS table, retaining in-frame rearrangements with V and J assigned. Such tables are incomplete; in checked studies, under half of the missing clones stem from an unresolved V gene, and the remainder is unexplained. The D gene and trimming were derived from the DNA, and the V and J assignments and clone size from that table. This sample lists about 220,000 clones; approximately 80% were detected once. 3% to 4% of the sample comes from the top ten.

The origin of this receptor is a woman aged 60 to 75 who had recovered from COVID-19. Recombination linked TRBV4-1 to TRBJ1-2; the D gene remains uncertain. Sequencing was carried out using PBMCs or T cells enriched from blood (not recorded which). This receptor has the CDR3 CASSQDLYNYGYTF. The base sequence is TGCGCCAGCAGCCAAGATCTATACAACTATGGCTACACCTTC.